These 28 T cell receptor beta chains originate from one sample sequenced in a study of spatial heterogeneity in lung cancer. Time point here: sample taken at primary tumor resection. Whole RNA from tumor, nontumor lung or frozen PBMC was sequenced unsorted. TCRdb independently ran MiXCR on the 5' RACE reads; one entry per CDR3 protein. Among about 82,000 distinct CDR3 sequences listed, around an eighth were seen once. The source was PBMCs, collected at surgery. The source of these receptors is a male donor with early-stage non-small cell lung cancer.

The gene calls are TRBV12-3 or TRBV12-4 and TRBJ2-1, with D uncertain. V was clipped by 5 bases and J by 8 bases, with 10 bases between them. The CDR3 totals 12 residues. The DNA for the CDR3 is TGTGCCAGCAGTCCCCTCAACGATGAGCAGTTCTTC. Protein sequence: CASSPLNDEQFF.

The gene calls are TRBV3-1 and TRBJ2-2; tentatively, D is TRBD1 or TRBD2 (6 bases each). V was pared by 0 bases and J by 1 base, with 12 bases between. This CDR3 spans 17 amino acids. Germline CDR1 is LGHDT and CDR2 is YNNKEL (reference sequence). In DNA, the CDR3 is TGTGCCAGCAGCCAAGATCTAGGGGGGCTGAACACCGGGGAGCTGTTTTTT. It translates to CASSQDLGGLNTGELFF.

The CDR3 DNA sequence: TGTGCCAGTAGTAGGGAAACTAGCGGGAGGGCCCAAGAGACCCAGTACTTC. Its protein is CASSRETSGRAQETQYF. The chain joins TRBV19 to TRBJ2-5; 13 nucleotides agree with TRBD2. Losses at the gene ends were 4 bases for V and 1 base for J; bases not matched to a gene: 6. Germline V gene sequence: CDR1 LNHDA, CDR2 SQIVND (reference sequence). The CDR3 covers 17 residues.

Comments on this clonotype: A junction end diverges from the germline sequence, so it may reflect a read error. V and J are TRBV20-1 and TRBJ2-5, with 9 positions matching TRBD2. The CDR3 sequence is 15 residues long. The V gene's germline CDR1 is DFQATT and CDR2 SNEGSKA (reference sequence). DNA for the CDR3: TGCAGTGCTAGAGGACAGCGGGGGGCACAAGAGACCAAGTACTTC. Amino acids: CSARGQRGAQETKYF.

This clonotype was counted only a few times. The CDR3 loop is CASSLGTSGIAEQYF. CDR3 DNA: TGTGCCAGCAGCTTAGGGACTAGCGGGATCGCCGAGCAGTACTTC. The chain joins TRBV7-3 to TRBJ2-7; 13 positions match TRBD2. The CDR3 totals 15 residues. Germline lookup yields CDR1 SGHTA and CDR2 FQGTGA. V was pared by 2 bases and J by 6 bases, with 4 bases of the junction left unmatched. The variable domain in full, with the rest retrieved from reference TRBV7-3 and TRBJ2-7, is GAGVSQTPSNKVTEKGKYVELRCDPISGHTALYWYRQSLGQGPEFLIYFQGTGAADDSGLPNDRFFAVRPEGSVSTLKIQRTERGDSAVYLCASSLGTSGIAEQYFGPGTRLTVT.

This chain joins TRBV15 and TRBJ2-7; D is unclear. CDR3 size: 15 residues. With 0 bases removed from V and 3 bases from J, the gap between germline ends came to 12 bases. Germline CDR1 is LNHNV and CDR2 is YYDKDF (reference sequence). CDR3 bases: TGTGCCACCAGCAGAGATCGCGGACCGGGCTACGAGCAGTACTTC. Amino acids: CATSRDRGPGYEQYF.

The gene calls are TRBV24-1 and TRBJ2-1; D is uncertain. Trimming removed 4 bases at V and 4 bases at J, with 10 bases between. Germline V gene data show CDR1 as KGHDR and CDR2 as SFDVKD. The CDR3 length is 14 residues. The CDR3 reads CATSDRSPYNEQFF. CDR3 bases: TGTGCCACCAGTGACCGCTCCCCTTACAATGAGCAGTTCTTC.

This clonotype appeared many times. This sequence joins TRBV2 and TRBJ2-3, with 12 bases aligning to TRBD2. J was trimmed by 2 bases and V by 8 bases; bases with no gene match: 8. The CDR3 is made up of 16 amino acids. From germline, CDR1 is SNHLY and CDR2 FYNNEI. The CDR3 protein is CASPTSGGPYTDTQYF. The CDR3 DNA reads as TGTGCCAGCCCCACTAGCGGGGGGCCTTACACAGATACGCAGTATTTT.

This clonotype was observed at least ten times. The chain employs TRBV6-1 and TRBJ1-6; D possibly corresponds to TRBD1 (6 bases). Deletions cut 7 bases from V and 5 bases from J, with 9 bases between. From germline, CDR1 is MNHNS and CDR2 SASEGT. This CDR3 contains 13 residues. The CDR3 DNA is TGTGCCAGCAAGGACAGCAATAATTCACCCCTCCACTTT. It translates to CASKDSNNSPLHF.

Here the CDR3 DNA reads TGTGCCAGCAGCTTTACGGGAGAAGGTGAGCAGTTCTTC. Translated, it gives CASSFTGEGEQFF. The chain links TRBV27 to TRBJ2-1, with TRBD2 as a possible D gene (6 bases). Germline CDR1 and CDR2: MNHEY and SMNVEV (reference sequence). V was pared by 6 bases and J by 9 bases, with 15 bases between. The CDR3 is made up of 13 amino acids.

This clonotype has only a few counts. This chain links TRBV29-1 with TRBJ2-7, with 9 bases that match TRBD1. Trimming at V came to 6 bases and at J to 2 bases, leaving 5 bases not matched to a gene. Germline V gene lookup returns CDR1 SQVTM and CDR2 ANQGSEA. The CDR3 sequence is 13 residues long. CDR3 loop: CSVRDRAPYEQYF. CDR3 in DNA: TGCAGCGTCCGGGACAGGGCCCCCTACGAGCAGTACTTC.

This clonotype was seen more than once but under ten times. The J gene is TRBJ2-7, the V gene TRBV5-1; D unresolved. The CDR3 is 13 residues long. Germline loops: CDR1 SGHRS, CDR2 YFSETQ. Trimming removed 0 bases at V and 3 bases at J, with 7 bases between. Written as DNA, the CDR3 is TGCGCCAGCAGCTTGGGAACCGACTACGAGCAGTACTTC. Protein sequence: CASSLGTDYEQYF.

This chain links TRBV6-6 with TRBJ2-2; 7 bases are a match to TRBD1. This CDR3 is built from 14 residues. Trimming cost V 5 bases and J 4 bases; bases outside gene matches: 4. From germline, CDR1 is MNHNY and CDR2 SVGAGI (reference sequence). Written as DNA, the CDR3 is TGTGCCAGCAGTCCGACAGGGTCCACCGGGGAGCTGTTTTTT. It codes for CASSPTGSTGELFF.

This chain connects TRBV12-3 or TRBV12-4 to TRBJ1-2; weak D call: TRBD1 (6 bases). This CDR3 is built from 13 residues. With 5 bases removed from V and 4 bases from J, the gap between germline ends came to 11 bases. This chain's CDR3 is CASSNDRTYGYTF. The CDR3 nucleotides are TGTGCCAGCAGTAATGACAGGACCTATGGCTACACCTTC.

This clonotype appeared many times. The CDR3 DNA follows: TGTGCCAGCAGCTTCCGGGGAAGGGACACTGAAGCTTTCTTT. Translated, it gives CASSFRGRDTEAFF. This chain links TRBV7-9 with TRBJ1-1; D is unclear. CDR1 SEHNR and CDR2 FQNEAQ come from the germline V gene (reference sequence). The CDR3 length is 14 residues. V shed 3 bases and J shed 3 bases, with 11 bases lying between them.

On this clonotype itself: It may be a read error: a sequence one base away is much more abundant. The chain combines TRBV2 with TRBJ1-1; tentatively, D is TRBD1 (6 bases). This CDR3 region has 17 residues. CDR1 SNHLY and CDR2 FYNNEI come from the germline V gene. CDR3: CASIEPDRLDRNTEAFF. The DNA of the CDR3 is TGTGCCAGCATTGAACCGGACAGATTAGATCGGAACACTGAAGCTTTCTTT.

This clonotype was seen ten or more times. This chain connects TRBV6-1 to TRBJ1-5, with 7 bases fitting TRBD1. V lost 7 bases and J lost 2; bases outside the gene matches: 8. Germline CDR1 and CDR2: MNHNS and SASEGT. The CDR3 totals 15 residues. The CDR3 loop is CASINDRARNQPQHF. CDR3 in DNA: TGTGCCAGCATTAATGACAGGGCCCGCAATCAGCCCCAGCATTTT.

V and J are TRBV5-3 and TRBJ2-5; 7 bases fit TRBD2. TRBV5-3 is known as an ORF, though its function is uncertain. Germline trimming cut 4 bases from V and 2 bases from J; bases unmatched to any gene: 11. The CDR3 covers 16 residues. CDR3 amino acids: CARSTRTRECQETQYF. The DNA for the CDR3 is TGTGCCAGAAGCACTCGGACTAGAGAATGTCAAGAGACCCAGTACTTC.

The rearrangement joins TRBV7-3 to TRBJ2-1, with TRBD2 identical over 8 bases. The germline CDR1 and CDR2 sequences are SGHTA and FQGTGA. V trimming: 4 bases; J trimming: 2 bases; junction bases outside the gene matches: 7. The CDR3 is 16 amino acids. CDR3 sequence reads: CASSYQAGVAYNEQFF. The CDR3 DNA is TGTGCCAGCAGCTATCAAGCGGGAGTAGCCTACAATGAGCAGTTCTTC.

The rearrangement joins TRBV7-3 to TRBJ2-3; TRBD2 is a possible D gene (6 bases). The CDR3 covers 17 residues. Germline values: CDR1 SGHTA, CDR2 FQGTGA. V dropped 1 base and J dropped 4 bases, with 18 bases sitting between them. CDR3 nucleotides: TGTGCCAGCAGCTTAAGGGACGGAGGGCGAGGGGCAGATACGCAGTATTTT. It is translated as CASSLRDGGRGADTQYF.

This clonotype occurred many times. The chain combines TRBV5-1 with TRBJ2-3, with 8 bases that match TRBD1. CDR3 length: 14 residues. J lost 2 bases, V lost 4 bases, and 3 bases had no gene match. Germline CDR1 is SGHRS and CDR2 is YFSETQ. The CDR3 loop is CASSLGQDTDTQYF. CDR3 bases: TGCGCCAGCAGCCTGGGACAGGACACAGATACGCAGTATTTT. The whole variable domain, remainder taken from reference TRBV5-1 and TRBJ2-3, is KAGVTQTPRYLIKTRGQQVTLSCSPISGHRSVSWYQQTPGQGLQFLFEYFSETQRNKGNFPGRFSGRQFSNSRSEMNVSTLELGDSALYLCASSLGQDTDTQYFGPGTRLTVL.

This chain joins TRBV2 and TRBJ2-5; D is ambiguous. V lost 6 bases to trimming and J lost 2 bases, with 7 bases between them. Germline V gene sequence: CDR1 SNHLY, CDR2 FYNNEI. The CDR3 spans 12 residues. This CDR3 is CASRGVQETQYF. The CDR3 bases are TGTGCCAGCAGGGGCGTTCAAGAGACCCAGTACTTC.

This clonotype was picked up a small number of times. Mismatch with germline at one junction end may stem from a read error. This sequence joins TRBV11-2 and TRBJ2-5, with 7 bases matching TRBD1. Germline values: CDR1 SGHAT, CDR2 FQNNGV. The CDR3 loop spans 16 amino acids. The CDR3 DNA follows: TGTGCCAGCAGCCTTCTTTCGACAGGGACGCGAGAGACCCGGTACTTC. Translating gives CASSLLSTGTRETRYF.

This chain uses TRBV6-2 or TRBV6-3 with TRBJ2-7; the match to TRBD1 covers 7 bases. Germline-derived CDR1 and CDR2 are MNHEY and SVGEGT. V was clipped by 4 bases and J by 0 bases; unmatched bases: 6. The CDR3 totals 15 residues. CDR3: CASSSPGQVSYEQYF. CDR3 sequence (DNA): TGTGCCAGCAGTTCCCCCGGACAGGTCTCCTACGAGCAGTACTTC.

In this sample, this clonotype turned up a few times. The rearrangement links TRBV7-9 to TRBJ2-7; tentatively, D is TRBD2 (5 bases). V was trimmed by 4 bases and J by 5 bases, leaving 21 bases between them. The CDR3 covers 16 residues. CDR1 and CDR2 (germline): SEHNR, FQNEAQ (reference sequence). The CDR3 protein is CASSSAEEKPLDEQYF. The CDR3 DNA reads TGTGCCAGCAGCTCCGCGGAGGAGAAACCCTTAGACGAGCAGTACTTC.

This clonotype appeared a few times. CDR3: CASSLVGVNTEAFF. For the CDR3, the DNA is TGTGCCAGCAGCTTAGTTGGGGTTAACACTGAAGCTTTCTTT. The V gene is TRBV7-9, the J gene TRBJ1-1; D gene unclear. The CDR3 consists of 14 residues. V dropped 1 base and J dropped 2 bases, with 8 bases sitting between them. Germline V lookup: CDR1 SEHNR, CDR2 FQNEAQ (reference sequence).

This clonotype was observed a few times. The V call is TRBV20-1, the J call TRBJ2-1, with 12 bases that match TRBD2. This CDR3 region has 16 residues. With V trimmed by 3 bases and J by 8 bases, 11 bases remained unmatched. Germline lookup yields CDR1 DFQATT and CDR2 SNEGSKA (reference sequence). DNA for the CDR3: TGCAGTGCTAGCCGTCGACTAGCGGGAGCGTTAGATGAGCAGTTCTTC. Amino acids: CSASRRLAGALDEQFF.

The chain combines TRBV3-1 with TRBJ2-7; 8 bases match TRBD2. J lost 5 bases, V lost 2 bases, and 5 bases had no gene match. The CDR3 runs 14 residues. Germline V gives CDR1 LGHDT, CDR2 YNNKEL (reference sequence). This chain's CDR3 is CASSQSGSIHEQYF. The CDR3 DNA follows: TGTGCCAGCAGCCAAAGCGGGAGTATCCACGAGCAGTACTTC.